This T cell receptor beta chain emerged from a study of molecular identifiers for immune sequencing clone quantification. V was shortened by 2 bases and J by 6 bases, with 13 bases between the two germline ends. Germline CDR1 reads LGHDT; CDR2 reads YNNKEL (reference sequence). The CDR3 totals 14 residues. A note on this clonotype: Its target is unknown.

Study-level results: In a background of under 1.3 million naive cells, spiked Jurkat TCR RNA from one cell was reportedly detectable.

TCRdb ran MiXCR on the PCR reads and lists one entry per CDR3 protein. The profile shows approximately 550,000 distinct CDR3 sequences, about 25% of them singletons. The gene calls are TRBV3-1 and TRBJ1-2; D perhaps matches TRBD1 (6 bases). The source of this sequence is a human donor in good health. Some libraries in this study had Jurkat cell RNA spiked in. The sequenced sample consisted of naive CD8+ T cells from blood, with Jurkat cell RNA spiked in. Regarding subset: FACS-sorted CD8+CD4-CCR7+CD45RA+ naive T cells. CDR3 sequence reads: CASSQTVRGDGYTF. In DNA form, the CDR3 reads TGTGCCAGCAGCCAAACGGTGAGGGGGGATGGCTACACCTTC.